Given below is one T cell receptor (beta chain) in context. The antigen is undetermined. It was with a sample-barcoded 5' primer and a J-beta primer mix that a second PCR of roughly 7 to 12 cycles was run. TCRdb ran MiXCR on the 5' RACE reads and lists one entry per CDR3 protein. The table shows 1.8 million or so distinct CDR3 sequences, with 30% to 40% occurring only once. The data were taken from a study of blood T cells in healthy people across ages. Study findings and constraints: Since the PBMCs were unsorted, naive and antigen-experienced cells could not be conclusively compared.

CDR3 length: 15 residues. The V gene end was trimmed by 5 bases and the J gene end by 2 bases; junction bases not matched to a gene: 9. Germline CDR1 and CDR2: DFQATT and SNEGSKA (reference sequence). Peripheral blood from each donor was collected in a volume of 8 to 10 milliliters. Each sample provided at least 6 micrograms of extracted total RNA. V and J are TRBV20-1 and TRBJ1-5; TRBD1 matches at 7 bases. The receptor was derived from a human donor in good health. The sequenced sample was blood. CDR3 loop: CSAPRGQEGNQPQHF. CDR3 DNA: TGCAGTGCTCCAAGGGGGCAGGAGGGCAATCAGCCCCAGCATTTT.